The 14 T cell receptor beta chains below come from one sample, sequenced in a study of naive and memory T cell subsets. Both TRBC1 and TRBC2 were covered by a beta constant-region primer of two equimolar oligonucleotides. One entry per CDR3 protein results from TCRdb running MiXCR on the UMI-ligation and nested PCR reads. The sample has around 160,000 distinct CDR3 sequences, about a sixth seen once. Sequencing was done on a sample of naive CD4+ T cells from blood. These receptors were taken from a human donor in good health.

CDR3 sequence reads: CASSLTTGLNYGYTF. The CDR3 DNA follows: TGTGCCAGCAGCCTTACGACAGGTCTCAACTATGGCTACACCTTC. V is TRBV9 and J is TRBJ1-2; TRBD1 might be the D (6 bases). Germline CDR1 is SGDLS and CDR2 is YYNGEE. The CDR3 runs to 15 residues. With 4 bases removed from V and 2 bases from J, the gap between germline ends came to 15 bases.

This clonotype was found a few times. V usage is TRBV18 and J usage is TRBJ2-5, with TRBD2 matching over 7 bases. The ends lost 2 bases at V and 2 bases at J; junction bases unmatched: 11. The CDR3 has 17 amino acids. Per the germline V gene, CDR1 is KGHSH and CDR2 is LQKENI. CDR3 sequence reads: CASSPSLAATGQETQYF. DNA of the CDR3: TGTGCCAGCTCACCAAGCCTAGCGGCGACGGGACAAGAGACCCAGTACTTC. The whole variable domain, remainder taken from reference TRBV18 and TRBJ2-5, is NAGVMQNPRHLVRRRGQEARLRCSPMKGHSHVYWYRQLPEEGLKFMVYLQKENIIDESGMPKERFSAEFPKEGPSILRIQQVVRGDSAAYFCASSPSLAATGQETQYFGPGTRLLVL.

This clonotype came up a few times. The rearrangement links TRBV7-2 to TRBJ1-3, with 9 bases fitting TRBD1. J gave up 0 bases and V 5 bases, and 2 bases lay outside the gene matches. The CDR3 sequence is 15 residues long. Germline CDR1 and CDR2: SGHTA and FQGNSA. Here the CDR3 DNA reads TGTGCCAGCAGCAGGGACAGGGTCTCTGGAAACACCATATATTTT. It yields the protein CASSRDRVSGNTIYF.

This clonotype was observed at least ten times. The chain employs TRBV19 and TRBJ2-7; D is perhaps TRBD2 (5 bases). CDR3 size: 15 residues. Germline V gene sequence: CDR1 LNHDA, CDR2 SQIVND (reference sequence). The germline V and J ends were trimmed by 5 bases and 0 bases, with 14 bases remaining between them. The CDR3 bases are TGTGCCAGTAGTCCGCGGACGGGGAGCTCCTACGAGCAGTACTTC. The encoded protein is CASSPRTGSSYEQYF.

This clonotype has more than one count but fewer than ten. The V gene is TRBV7-2, the J gene TRBJ2-7, with 14 bases lining up with TRBD2. The germline V gene encodes CDR1 SGHTA and CDR2 FQGNSA. The CDR3 loop spans 19 amino acids. V was pared by 3 bases and J by 0 bases, with 10 bases of the junction left unmatched. The CDR3 DNA reads TGTGCCAGCAGCTTGAGCCCCGGGACTAGCGGGAGCCCCTCCTACGAGCAGTACTTC. Translated, it gives CASSLSPGTSGSPSYEQYF.

This clonotype has a count of ten or more. The V call is TRBV5-6, the J call TRBJ2-7, with unresolved D. V was cut by 1 base and J by 6 bases, with 11 bases left in between. Germline V gene data show CDR1 as SGHDT and CDR2 as YYEEEE. CDR3 length: 13 residues. This CDR3 reads CASSLLGPPEQYF. The CDR3 DNA reads TGTGCCAGCAGCTTGTTGGGTCCCCCCGAGCAGTACTTC.

V and J are TRBV6-5 and TRBJ1-6, with no clear D. CDR1 and CDR2 (germline): MNHEY, SVGAGI. The CDR3 has 15 amino acids. The V end lost 0 bases, the J end lost 3 bases, and 6 bases lay between the germline ends. This CDR3 reads CASSYSGFYNSPLHF. Here the CDR3 DNA reads TGTGCCAGCAGTTACTCGGGATTCTATAATTCACCCCTCCACTTT.

This clonotype was picked up a small number of times. V gene TRBV7-9 combines with J gene TRBJ2-5; 10 bases fit TRBD2. The V gene end was trimmed by 5 bases and the J gene end by 2 bases; junction bases not matched to a gene: 14. Per the germline V gene, CDR1 is SEHNR and CDR2 is FQNEAQ (reference sequence). The CDR3 spans 18 residues. CDR3 in amino acids: CASSPTVRTSGLQETQYF. CDR3 DNA: TGTGCCAGCAGCCCAACAGTGAGGACTAGCGGACTACAAGAGACCCAGTACTTC. The full variable domain, in which reference TRBV7-9 and TRBJ2-5 provide the parts outside the CDR3, is DTGVSQNPRHKITKRGQNVTFRCDPISEHNRLYWYRQTLGQGPEFLTYFQNEAQLEKSRLLSDRFSAERPKGSFSTLEIQRTEQGDSAMYLCASSPTVRTSGLQETQYFGPGTRLLVL.

J is TRBJ1-4 and V is TRBV7-6; D is perhaps TRBD1 (5 bases). Germline V gives CDR1 SGHVS, CDR2 FNYEAQ. The CDR3 contains 15 residues. Trimming removed 1 base from V and 5 bases from J, with 11 bases in between. CDR3 coding DNA: TGTGCCAGCAGCTTAGAAGGGGACCTGAATGAAAAACTGTTTTTT. It codes for CASSLEGDLNEKLFF.

The rearrangement joins TRBV28 to TRBJ1-1, with D tentatively TRBD1 (5 bases). Germline V lookup: CDR1 MDHEN, CDR2 SYDVKM. This CDR3 has 18 residues. V gave up 7 bases and J gave up 2 bases, with 26 bases separating them. The CDR3 nucleotides are TGTGCCAGCACCCCACCGAGCGGGCCGCGGAGGGGTAACACTGAAGCTTTCTTT. Translated: CASTPPSGPRRGNTEAFF.

There are a few counts of this clonotype. The rearrangement uses TRBV6-4 and TRBJ2-2, with D possibly TRBD1 on 5 matching bases. Germline assignment: CDR1 MRHNA and CDR2 SNTAGT. V dropped 6 bases and J dropped 3 bases, with 8 bases sitting between them. The CDR3 length is 13 residues. The CDR3 loop reads CASRPRDTGELFF. The CDR3 DNA sequence: TGTGCCAGCAGACCCAGGGACACCGGGGAGCTGTTTTTT.

This clonotype was detected only a few times. The chain combines TRBV11-2 with TRBJ2-4; 8 bases match TRBD1. Per germline, CDR1 SGHAT and CDR2 FQNNGV. The trim removed 2 bases at V and 2 bases at J, leaving 2 bases unmatched. This CDR3 contains 15 residues. This chain's CDR3 is CASSLTGGSKNIQYF. The CDR3 nucleotides are TGTGCCAGCAGCTTAACAGGGGGATCCAAAAACATTCAGTACTTC.

This clonotype has a count of ten or more. The rearrangement links TRBV20-1 to TRBJ1-1; 8 bases align to TRBD1. This CDR3 has 12 amino acids. The germline CDR1 and CDR2 sequences are DFQATT and SNEGSKA (reference sequence). V shed 6 bases, J shed 3 bases, and the junction held 3 bases outside the gene matches. CDR3 sequence (DNA): TGCAGTGCGTCGGACAGGGACACTGAAGCTTTCTTT. Amino acid sequence: CSASDRDTEAFF.

This clonotype showed up many times. The V call is TRBV24-1, the J call TRBJ2-1; 13 bases are a match to TRBD2. In germline, CDR1 is KGHDR, CDR2 SFDVKD. This CDR3 has 15 residues. Trimming at V came to 6 bases and at J to 9 bases, leaving 7 bases not matched to a gene. The CDR3 sequence: CATSNPLAGGGEQFF. CDR3 nucleotide sequence: TGTGCCACCAGTAACCCACTAGCGGGAGGGGGTGAGCAGTTCTTC.